This T cell receptor beta chain was captured in a study of identical twins. Germline V lookup: CDR1 DFQATT, CDR2 SNEGSKA (reference sequence). CDR3 length: 12 amino acids. The V gene lost 4 bases and the J gene lost 9 bases, with 10 bases spanning the gap. General observations from the study: Abundant beta clonotypes from cord blood had fewer insertions, unlike memory repertoires, which showed none. Zero-insertion results could be subject to partial confounding by invariant MAIT and iNKT cells. Out-of-frame alpha sequences common to twins were enriched for low generation probability.

This clonotype appeared many times. What it binds is unknown. A universal primer binding site was introduced by template switching. The final cDNA contained unique molecular identifiers. TCRdb fed the 5' RACE reads into MiXCR, producing one record per CDR3 protein. Of around 220,000 distinct CDR3 sequences in the sample, about 11% were seen once. The V and J genes are TRBV20-1 and TRBJ1-6; the D gene is possibly TRBD1 (5 bases). The sequence was obtained from a man in his fifties in good health. Material: memory T cells sorted from blood. The CDR3, as DNA: TGCAGTGCTACGGGACCCGGTTCACCCCTCCACTTT. Translation gives CSATGPGSPLHF.